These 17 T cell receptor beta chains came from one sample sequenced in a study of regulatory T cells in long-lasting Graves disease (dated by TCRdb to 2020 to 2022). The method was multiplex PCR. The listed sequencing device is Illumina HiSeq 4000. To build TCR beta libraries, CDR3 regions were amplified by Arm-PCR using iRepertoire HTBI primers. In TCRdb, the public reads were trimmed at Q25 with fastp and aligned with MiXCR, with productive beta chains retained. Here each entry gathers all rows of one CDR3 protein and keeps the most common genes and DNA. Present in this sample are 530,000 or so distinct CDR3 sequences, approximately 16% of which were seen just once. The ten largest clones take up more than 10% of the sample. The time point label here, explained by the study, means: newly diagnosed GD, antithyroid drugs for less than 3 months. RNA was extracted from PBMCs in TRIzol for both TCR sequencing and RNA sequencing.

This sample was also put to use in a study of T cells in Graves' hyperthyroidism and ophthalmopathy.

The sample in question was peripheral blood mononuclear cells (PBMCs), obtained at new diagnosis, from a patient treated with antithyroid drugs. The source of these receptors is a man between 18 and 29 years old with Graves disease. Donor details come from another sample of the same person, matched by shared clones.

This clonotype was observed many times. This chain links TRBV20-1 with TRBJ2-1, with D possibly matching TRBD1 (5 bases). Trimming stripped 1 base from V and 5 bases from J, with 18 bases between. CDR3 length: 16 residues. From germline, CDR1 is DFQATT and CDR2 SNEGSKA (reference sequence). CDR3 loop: CSARALQDARNNEQFF. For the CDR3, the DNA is TGCAGTGCTAGAGCCCTACAGGACGCGCGGAACAATGAGCAGTTCTTC.

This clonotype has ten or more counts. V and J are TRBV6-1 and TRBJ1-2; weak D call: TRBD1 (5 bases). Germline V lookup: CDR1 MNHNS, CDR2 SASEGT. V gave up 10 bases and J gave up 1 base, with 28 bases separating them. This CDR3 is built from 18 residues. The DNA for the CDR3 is TGTGCCACCACCCAGTCCCCCGGGGCACGTCGTCTTAACTATGGCTACACCTTC. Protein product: CATTQSPGARRLNYGYTF.

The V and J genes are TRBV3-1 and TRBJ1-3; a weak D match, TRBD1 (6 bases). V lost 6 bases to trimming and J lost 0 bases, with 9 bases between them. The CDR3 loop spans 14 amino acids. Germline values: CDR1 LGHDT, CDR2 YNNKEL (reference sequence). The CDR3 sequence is CASRWTASGNTIYF. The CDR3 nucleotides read TGTGCCAGCAGGTGGACAGCCTCTGGAAACACCATATATTTT.

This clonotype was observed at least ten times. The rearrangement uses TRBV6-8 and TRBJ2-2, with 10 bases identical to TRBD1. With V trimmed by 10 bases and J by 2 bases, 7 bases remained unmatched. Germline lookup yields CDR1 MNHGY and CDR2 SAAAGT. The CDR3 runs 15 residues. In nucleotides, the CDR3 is TGTGCCAAGATGGGACAGGGGCAAAACACCGGGGAGCTGTTTTTT. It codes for CAKMGQGQNTGELFF.

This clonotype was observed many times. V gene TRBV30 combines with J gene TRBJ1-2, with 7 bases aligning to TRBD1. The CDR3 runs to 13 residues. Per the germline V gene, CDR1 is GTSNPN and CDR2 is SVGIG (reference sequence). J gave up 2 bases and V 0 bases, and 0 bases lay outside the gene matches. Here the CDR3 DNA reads TGTGCCTGGAGTGTGACAGGGAACTATGGCTACACCTTC. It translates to CAWSVTGNYGYTF.

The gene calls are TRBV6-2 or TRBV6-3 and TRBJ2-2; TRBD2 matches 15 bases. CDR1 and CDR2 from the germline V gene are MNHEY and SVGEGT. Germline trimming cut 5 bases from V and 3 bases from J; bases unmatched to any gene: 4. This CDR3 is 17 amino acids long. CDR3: CASSRTSGRAYTGELFF. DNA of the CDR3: TGTGCCAGCAGTCGGACTAGCGGGAGGGCTTACACCGGGGAGCTGTTTTTT.

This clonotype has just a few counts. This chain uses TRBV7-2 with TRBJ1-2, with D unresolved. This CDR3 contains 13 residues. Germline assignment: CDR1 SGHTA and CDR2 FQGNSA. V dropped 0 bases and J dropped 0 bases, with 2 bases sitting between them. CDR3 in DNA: TGTGCCAGCAGCTTAGCGCCTAACTATGGCTACACCTTC. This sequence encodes CASSLAPNYGYTF.

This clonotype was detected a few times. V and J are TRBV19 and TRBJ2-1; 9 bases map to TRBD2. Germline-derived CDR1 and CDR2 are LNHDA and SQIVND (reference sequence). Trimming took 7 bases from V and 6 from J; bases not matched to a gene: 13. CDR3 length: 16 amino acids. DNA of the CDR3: TGTGCCAGTACCTCCCCGGGGGGACTAGCTTCCAATGAGCAGTTCTTC. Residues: CASTSPGGLASNEQFF.

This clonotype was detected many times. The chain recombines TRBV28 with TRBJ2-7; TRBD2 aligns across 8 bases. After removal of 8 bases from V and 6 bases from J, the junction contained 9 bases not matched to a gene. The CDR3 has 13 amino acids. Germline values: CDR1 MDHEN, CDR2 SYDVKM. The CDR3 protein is CASLLAEAREQYF. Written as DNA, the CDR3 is TGTGCCAGCCTACTAGCGGAAGCACGCGAGCAGTACTTC.

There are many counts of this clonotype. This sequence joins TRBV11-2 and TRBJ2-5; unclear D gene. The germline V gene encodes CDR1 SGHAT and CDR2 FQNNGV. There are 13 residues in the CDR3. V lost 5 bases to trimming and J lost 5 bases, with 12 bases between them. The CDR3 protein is CASSDRPFETQYF. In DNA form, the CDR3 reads TGTGCCAGCAGCGATCGCCCATTTGAGACCCAGTACTTC.

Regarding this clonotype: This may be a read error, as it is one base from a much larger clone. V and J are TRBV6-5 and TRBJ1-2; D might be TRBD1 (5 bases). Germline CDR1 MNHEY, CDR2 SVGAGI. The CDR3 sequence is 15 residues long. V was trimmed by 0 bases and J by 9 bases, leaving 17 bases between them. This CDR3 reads CASSYSGRVLYSYTF. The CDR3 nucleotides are TGTGCCAGCAGTTACTCTGGCAGGGTCCTATATAGCTACACCTTC.

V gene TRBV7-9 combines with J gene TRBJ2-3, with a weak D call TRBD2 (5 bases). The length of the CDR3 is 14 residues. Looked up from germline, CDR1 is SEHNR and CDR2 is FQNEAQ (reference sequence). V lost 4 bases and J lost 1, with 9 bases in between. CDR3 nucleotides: TGTGCCAGCAGCTCGGAGGCCCGCACAGATACGCAGTATTTT. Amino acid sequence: CASSSEARTDTQYF.

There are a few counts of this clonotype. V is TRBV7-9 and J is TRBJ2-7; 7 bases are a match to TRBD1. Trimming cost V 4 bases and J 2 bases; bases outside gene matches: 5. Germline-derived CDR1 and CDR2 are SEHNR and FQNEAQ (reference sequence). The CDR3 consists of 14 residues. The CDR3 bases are TGTGCCAGCAGCTCCCGACAGGGCCCCTACGAGCAGTACTTC. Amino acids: CASSSRQGPYEQYF.

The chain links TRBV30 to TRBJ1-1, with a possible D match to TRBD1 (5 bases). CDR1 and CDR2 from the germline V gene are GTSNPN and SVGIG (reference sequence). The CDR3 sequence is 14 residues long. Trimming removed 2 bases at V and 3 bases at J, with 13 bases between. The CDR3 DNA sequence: TGTGCCTGGAGTTTGATGGGGGGTCACACTGAAGCTTTCTTT. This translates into CAWSLMGGHTEAFF.

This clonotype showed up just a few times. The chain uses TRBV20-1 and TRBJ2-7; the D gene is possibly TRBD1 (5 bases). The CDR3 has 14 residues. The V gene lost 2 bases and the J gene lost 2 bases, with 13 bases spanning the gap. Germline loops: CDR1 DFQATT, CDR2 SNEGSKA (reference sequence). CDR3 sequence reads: CSARSYDSAYEQYF. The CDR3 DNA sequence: TGCAGTGCTAGATCCTATGACAGCGCCTACGAGCAGTACTTC.

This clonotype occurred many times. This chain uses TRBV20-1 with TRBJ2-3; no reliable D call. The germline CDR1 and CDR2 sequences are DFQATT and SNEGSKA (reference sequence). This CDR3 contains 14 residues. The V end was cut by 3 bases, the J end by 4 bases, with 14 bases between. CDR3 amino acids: CSASGPEVADTQYF. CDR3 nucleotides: TGCAGTGCTAGTGGGCCTGAGGTGGCAGATACGCAGTATTTT.

This chain's CDR3 is CSVGGQDGYTF. The CDR3 DNA is TGCAGCGTGGGGGGCCAGGATGGCTACACCTTC. The gene calls are TRBV29-1 and TRBJ1-2; tentative D call: TRBD1 (6 bases). Trimming removed 6 bases from V and 6 bases from J, with 11 bases in between. This CDR3 is built from 11 residues. Germline CDR1 reads SQVTM; CDR2 reads ANQGSEA.